This TCR beta chain was captured by sequencing in a study of shared clonotypes between healthy human individuals (TCRdb year 2020). General notes on the study: Three men and two women, aged 18 to 49 years, made up the cohort. For each donor, CD4 naive and CD4 memory were each given three plates, CD8 naive was given two plates, and CD8 memory was given one plate. To estimate repertoire size and how much clonotypes are shared between individuals, the study performed deep sequencing of blood TCR repertoires from 4 to 6 healthy adults. To increase sequencing depth and limit assay-specific biases, TCR repertoire library preparation and sequencing were carried out by different laboratories using diverse techniques. Each donor's leukapheresis produced roughly between roughly 0.85 and 10 billion PBMCs.

Donors were healthy HIV-negative adults with no recently reported acute infections or vaccinations. Only Caucasian adults living in Nashville, Tennessee, USA were represented among the donors. Magnetic negative selection was used to enrich CD4+ T cells, after which naive cells were positively selected on CD45RA and the negative fraction became the memory subset. After blood collection by leukapheresis, PBMCs were isolated using Ficoll-Histopaque density gradient centrifugation and then cryopreserved in the vapor phase of liquid nitrogen. Analytical flow cytometry was used to check the purity and quantity of every magnetically sorted T cell population. Each sorted fraction had its genomic DNA isolated and then quantified by UV absorbance on a Nanodrop 2000c. What the research found in general, with its limitations: Larger estimated clonotype richness was generally found for naive subsets than for memory subsets. Rarefaction of sorted-subset datasets indicated incomplete sequencing despite the large sequencing depth. Based on pairwise subsampling, the degree of clonotype sharing among donors was expected to be affected by sequencing depth. Only blood was sampled, and tissue TCR repertoires likely differ from those in blood. When a handful of donors were compared, the shared fraction of clonotypes was around 4.6% for naive CD4, about 4% for naive CD8, 2.3% for memory CD4, and less than 0.5% for memory CD8. Clonotypes shared by all four sorted-subset donors showed higher generation probabilities than non-shared clonotypes. The genetic and exposure-history diversity represented was limited by the small number of donors.

TCR CDR3 regions were amplified from genomic DNA by multiplex PCR using the deep immunoSEQ assay. Genomic DNA extracted from each cell subset was distributed evenly over all wells of several immunoSEQ 96-well plates, and each plate served as one replicate. For sorted subsets, roughly 200 ng of genomic DNA, equivalent to 25,000 to 35,000 T cell genomes, went into each replicate PCR. Purified libraries were measured with a Qubit 3.0 fluorometer, size-checked on a Bioanalyzer 2100, and measured again with the KAPA Library Quantification kit. Every immunoSEQ 96-well plate was sequenced on a dedicated single-read 150-cycle Illumina NextSeq 550 flow cell. Turning to the authors' computational methods: Because only junctional sequences without quality scores were contained in the immunoSEQ output, filtering matching that applied to full-length reads could not be performed. To assign V/J genes and CDR3, sequences were annotated against IMGT germline references using PyIR, a Python wrapper for IgBLAST v1.9. Reads with weak V/J assignments (E-value above 1e-6), missing CDR3, stop codons, out-of-frame junctions, or ambiguous translated residues were removed. V3J clonotypes were defined by identical inferred V gene, J gene, and CDR3 amino acid sequence. Percentage overlap between repertoires was calculated by dividing the number of shared unique clonotypes by the size of the smaller repertoire. Three approaches were used to assess repertoire richness: RTK rarefaction, the Chao1 estimator, and Recon v2.1 estimates of unobserved clonotypes. For all TCRbeta clonotypes obtained by the gDNA method from several donors, generation probabilities were computed with OLGA. Imported from immuneACCESS, the table was reduced by TCRdb to in-frame sequences with V and J called. These copies leave out some clones; in studies compared against another copy, an unresolved V gene accounts for under half, and the cause of the remainder is not known. That table is the source of V, J and clone size, and D and trimming were worked out from the DNA. A total of 700,000 or so clones appear in this sample, 72% of them only once. Of the sample, 1.8% is held by the ten largest clones.

Via the germline V gene, CDR1 is KGHSH and CDR2 LQKENI. V lost 2 bases and J lost 2 bases; the stretch between them is 11 bases long. Its CDR3 holds 15 amino acids, cysteine through phenylalanine. CDR3 DNA only is kept here, 45 bases in frame from base 1. Regarding this clone: Its cognate antigen has yet to be identified. No much larger clonotype is one base removed from it; base qualities were not supplied.

Input material: memory CD4+ T cells sorted from blood. The cell subset or site label here, explained by the study, means: CD45RA-negative fraction. The clonotype originates from a woman in her twenties or thirties in good health. Here the chain combines TRBV18 and TRBJ2-3, with the D gene uncertain. The DNA sequence follows: TGTGCCAGCTCACCAGGATCAGGTAACACAGATACGCAGTATTTT. This is translated as CASSPGSGNTDTQYF. The full variable domain, with segments outside the CDR3 supplied by the reference TRBV18 and TRBJ2-3 proteins, appears as NAGVMQNPRHLVRRRGQEARLRCSPMKGHSHVYWYRQLPEEGLKFMVYLQKENIIDESGMPKERFSAEFPKEGPSILRIQQVVRGDSAAYFCASSPGSGNTDTQYFGPGTRLTVL.